These 29 T cell receptor beta chains came from one sample sequenced in a study of human T cells and chemical hapten exposure. Using its own MiXCR run on the RACE reads, TCRdb lists one record per CDR3 protein. The table has more than 75,000 distinct CDR3 sequences, about 9.3% seen once. Regarding time point: patch test 2, 6 weeks after DPC sensitization. Specified treatment: therapeutic diphenylcyclopropenone sensitization with weekly scalp DPC. This specimen consisted of whole blood, obtained in connection with sensitization to the hapten diphenylcyclopropenone (DPC). Receptors were obtained from a woman between 40 and 55 years old with alopecia areata. Some clones in this sample may be carry-over from other donors' samples.

This clonotype came up a few times. The V and J genes are TRBV5-1 and TRBJ1-1, with no clear D. This CDR3 is 14 amino acids long. Trimming stripped 0 bases from V and 5 bases from J, with 11 bases between. In germline, CDR1 is SGHRS, CDR2 YFSETQ. The CDR3 protein is CASSLARPTTEAFF. The CDR3 DNA reads TGCGCCAGCAGCTTGGCCAGGCCCACTACTGAAGCTTTCTTT.

V usage is TRBV27 and J usage is TRBJ2-7; D is uncertain. Germline V gene sequence: CDR1 MNHEY, CDR2 SMNVEV (reference sequence). The CDR3 consists of 14 residues. The ends were cut back, 8 bases at V and 1 base at J, with 15 bases in the middle. In DNA form, the CDR3 reads TGTGCCAGCTCCTTTACCCGAGTTTCCTACGAGCAGTACTTC. It translates to CASSFTRVSYEQYF.

This clonotype was counted many times. CDR3 in DNA: TGCAGCGTTTCCGGGACGGTCAATCAGCCCCAGCATTTT. The encoded protein is CSVSGTVNQPQHF. The V gene is TRBV29-1, the J gene TRBJ1-5; a possible D gene is TRBD1 (5 bases). The germline CDR1 and CDR2 sequences are SQVTM and ANQGSEA. The CDR3 runs 13 residues. V was cut by 5 bases and J by 3 bases, with 11 bases left in between.

This clonotype was detected a few times. V and J are TRBV29-1 and TRBJ1-2, with D uncertain. The CDR3 has 12 amino acids. V gave up 6 bases and J gave up 2 bases, with 10 bases separating them. Germline V lookup: CDR1 SQVTM, CDR2 ANQGSEA. CDR3 sequence: CSVARANYGYTF. In DNA, the CDR3 is TGCAGCGTAGCCCGGGCCAACTATGGCTACACCTTC.

This chain links TRBV7-9 with TRBJ1-5; no clear D. Between the trimmed V and J ends, which lost 5 bases and 6 bases, there was a span of 8 bases. In germline, CDR1 is SEHNR, CDR2 FQNEAQ (reference sequence). This CDR3 comprises 12 residues. The CDR3 sequence: CASSVSLQPQHF. CDR3 nucleotide sequence: TGTGCCAGCAGCGTAAGCCTTCAGCCCCAGCATTTT.

This clonotype was detected only a few times. The DNA for the CDR3 is TGTGCCAGCAGCAGGGGGCAACGGACAGATACGCAGTATTTT. Translating it yields CASSRGQRTDTQYF. V usage is TRBV5-6 and J usage is TRBJ2-3; 7 bases align to TRBD1. Trimming at V came to 4 bases and at J to 3 bases, leaving 5 bases not matched to a gene. Germline V gene data show CDR1 as SGHDT and CDR2 as YYEEEE. This CDR3 contains 14 residues.

This clonotype was seen at least ten times. One junction end disagrees with the germline gene, perhaps due to a read error. The chain joins TRBV6-6 to TRBJ2-4, with 7 bases aligning to TRBD1. The V gene's germline CDR1 is MNHNY and CDR2 SVGAGI (reference sequence). The CDR3 loop spans 12 amino acids. The CDR3 protein is CASSYTGTVGHF. The DNA of the CDR3 is TGTGCCAGCAGTTACACCGGGACAGTAGGGCACTTC.

V usage is TRBV11-2 and J usage is TRBJ1-1, with a possible D match to TRBD1 (5 bases). The CDR3 has 14 amino acids. Germline lookup yields CDR1 SGHAT and CDR2 FQNNGV. Trimming took off 6 bases at V and 5 bases at J, with 16 bases between the two ends. CDR3 in DNA: TGTGCCAGCAGGGAACCAGGGCGGGGGACTGAAGCTTTCTTT. Protein: CASREPGRGTEAFF.

The V and J genes are TRBV29-1 and TRBJ1-2, with D uncertain. Germline loops: CDR1 SQVTM, CDR2 ANQGSEA. CDR3 length equals 10 residues. V was trimmed by 2 bases and J by 6 bases, leaving 4 bases between them. As DNA, the CDR3 is TGCAGCGTTGAAACCGATGGCTACACCTTC. It translates to CSVETDGYTF.

The gene calls are TRBV5-1 and TRBJ2-1; TRBD2 matches at 9 bases. CDR1 is SGHRS, CDR2 YFSETQ, per germline. After removal of 0 bases from V and 0 bases from J, the junction contained 1 base not matched to a gene. CDR3 size: 16 residues. The CDR3 reads CASSLDSGSSYNEQFF. As DNA, the CDR3 is TGCGCCAGCAGCTTGGATAGCGGGAGCTCCTACAATGAGCAGTTCTTC.

In this sample, this clonotype turned up many times. The genes are TRBV20-1 and TRBJ2-4; a possible D gene is TRBD2 (5 bases). The V and J ends lost 1 base and 11 bases respectively, with 30 bases between them. CDR3 length: 18 amino acids. Germline values: CDR1 DFQATT, CDR2 SNEGSKA (reference sequence). This CDR3 is CSARGALRGKEVFPFQYF. In DNA form, the CDR3 reads TGCAGTGCTAGAGGGGCCCTTCGAGGGAAAGAGGTCTTCCCCTTTCAGTACTTC.

This chain uses TRBV10-3 with TRBJ2-2; 8 bases line up with TRBD1. Germline loops: CDR1 ENHRY, CDR2 SYGVKD. The CDR3 runs 15 residues. J gave up 1 base and V 8 bases, and 6 bases lay outside the gene matches. In nucleotides, the CDR3 is TGTGCCATCCTCGCCGGACAGGGGAACACCGGGGAGCTGTTTTTT. It codes for CAILAGQGNTGELFF.

Only a few counts were recorded for this clonotype. The chain combines TRBV6-5 with TRBJ2-7, with D maybe TRBD1 (6 bases). V was clipped by 0 bases and J by 2 bases, with 17 bases between them. Looked up from germline, CDR1 is MNHEY and CDR2 is SVGAGI. The CDR3 covers 17 residues. CDR3 coding DNA: TGTGCCAGCAGTTACTCTAGGACAGAACTCTCAGCCTACGAGCAGTACTTC. This gives the protein CASSYSRTELSAYEQYF.

The rearrangement joins TRBV6-5 to TRBJ2-2, with 10 nucleotides matching TRBD1. V was clipped by 6 bases and J by 7 bases; unmatched bases: 2. The CDR3 spans 13 residues. CDR1 and CDR2 (germline): MNHEY, SVGAGI. CDR3 protein: CASRRTGGGELFF. CDR3 nucleotides: TGTGCCAGCAGGAGGACAGGGGGCGGGGAGCTGTTTTTT.

This clonotype has just a few counts. The chain carries TRBV28 and TRBJ2-5, with 9 positions matching TRBD2. Germline V lookup: CDR1 MDHEN, CDR2 SYDVKM. This CDR3 has 15 amino acids. V lost 7 bases and J lost 4; bases outside the gene matches: 10. CDR3 sequence reads: CASNSMASGTETQYF. CDR3 in DNA: TGTGCCAGCAATTCTATGGCTAGCGGGACAGAGACCCAGTACTTC. Full variable domain (remainder filled in from reference TRBV28 and TRBJ2-5): DVKVTQSSRYLVKRTGEKVFLECVQDMDHENMFWYRQDPGLGLRLIYFSYDVKMKEKGDIPEGYSVSREKKERFSLILESASTNQTSMYLCASNSMASGTETQYFGPGTRLLVL.

J is TRBJ2-1 and V is TRBV7-8; 11 bases align to TRBD2. From germline, CDR1 is SGHVS and CDR2 FQNEAQ. This CDR3 is built from 15 residues. V was pared by 5 bases and J by 8 bases, with 8 bases of the junction left unmatched. CDR3 protein: CASSRRLAGRDEQFF. Written as DNA, the CDR3 is TGTGCCAGCAGCCGTCGACTAGCGGGAAGGGATGAGCAGTTCTTC.

This clonotype was seen ten or more times. V gene TRBV4-1 combines with J gene TRBJ2-7; 8 bases agree with TRBD1. This CDR3 is built from 15 residues. Germline values: CDR1 MGHRA, CDR2 YSYEKL. V trimming: 4 bases; J trimming: 4 bases; junction bases outside the gene matches: 9. The CDR3 sequence: CASSPDRGYRYEQYF. The DNA of the CDR3 is TGCGCCAGCAGCCCAGACAGGGGCTACCGATACGAGCAGTACTTC.

In its sample, this clonotype was seen a few times. The rearrangement links TRBV12-3 or TRBV12-4 to TRBJ1-4; D remains ambiguous. The CDR3 length is 12 residues. The V end lost 3 bases, the J end lost 8 bases, and 7 bases lay between the germline ends. The CDR3 loop is CASSFNGEKLFF. Written as DNA, the CDR3 is TGTGCCAGCAGTTTCAACGGAGAAAAACTGTTTTTT.

This clonotype appeared many times. This chain uses TRBV6-2 or TRBV6-3 with TRBJ2-6, with 7 nucleotides matching TRBD1. This CDR3 is 16 amino acids long. Germline CDR1 is MNHEY and CDR2 is SVGEGT. Trimming at V came to 5 bases and at J to 4 bases, leaving 8 bases not matched to a gene. CDR3 loop: CASSDWDSSGANVLTF. CDR3 bases: TGTGCCAGCAGTGACTGGGACAGCTCCGGGGCCAACGTCCTGACTTTC.

The gene calls are TRBV19 and TRBJ2-7; 8 bases fit TRBD2. The CDR3 covers 15 residues. The trim removed 6 bases at V and 4 bases at J, leaving 11 bases unmatched. Per the germline V gene, CDR1 is LNHDA and CDR2 is SQIVND (reference sequence). The CDR3 loop is CASSGAGEGLYEQYF. The CDR3 region has the DNA TGTGCCAGTAGCGGAGCGGGAGAGGGCCTGTACGAGCAGTACTTC.

This rearrangement joins TRBV7-9 to TRBJ2-3; D is uncertain. This CDR3 spans 12 amino acids. From germline, CDR1 is SEHNR and CDR2 FQNEAQ (reference sequence). V dropped 4 bases and J dropped 2 bases, with 4 bases sitting between them. Here the CDR3 reads CASSSPTDTQYF. For the CDR3, the DNA is TGTGCCAGCAGCTCACCCACAGATACGCAGTATTTT.

In this sample, this clonotype turned up a few times. The gene calls are TRBV4-2 and TRBJ1-5; D is unresolved. CDR3 length: 15 residues. Trimming pared 0 bases from V and 8 bases from J, leaving 14 bases between. CDR1 and CDR2 (germline): LGHNA, YNFKEQ. The CDR3 DNA is TGTGCCAGCAGCCAAGACAAGGTCACCTTAAAGCCCCAGCATTTT. It is translated as CASSQDKVTLKPQHF.

The table lists this clonotype with many counts. The gene calls are TRBV20-1 and TRBJ2-3; 13 bases agree with TRBD2. CDR1 and CDR2 (germline): DFQATT, SNEGSKA (reference sequence). There are 15 residues in the CDR3. V lost 6 bases, J lost 6 bases, and 9 bases stayed unmatched. Here the CDR3 reads CSARPTSGRADTQYF. The CDR3 bases are TGCAGTGCCCGGCCCACTAGCGGGAGGGCCGATACGCAGTATTTT.

This clonotype was found many times. This chain joins TRBV7-9 and TRBJ2-2; 7 bases match TRBD2. The CDR3 is 15 amino acids. The germline CDR1 and CDR2 sequences are SEHNR and FQNEAQ (reference sequence). The J segment lost 3 bases and the V segment lost 4 bases, leaving 5 bases of the junction unmatched. The CDR3 region has the DNA TGTGCCAGCAGCTCCGGGGGGTCGGACACCGGGGAGCTGTTTTTT. Amino acids: CASSSGGSDTGELFF.

Ten or more counts support this clonotype. As DNA, the CDR3 is TGTGCCAGCAGCCCGTGGGCGAGGGCAGATACGCAGTATTTT. As protein: CASSPWARADTQYF. The chain couples TRBV11-1 to TRBJ2-3, with TRBD2 as a possible D gene (5 bases). The V end was cut by 5 bases, the J end by 4 bases, with 13 bases between. The CDR3 has 14 residues. The V gene's germline CDR1 is SGHAT and CDR2 FQDESV (reference sequence).

This clonotype has a count of ten or more. The chain recombines TRBV28 with TRBJ1-1, with D possibly TRBD1 on 6 matching bases. The germline gives CDR1 MDHEN, CDR2 SYDVKM. Trimming cost V 10 bases and J 0 bases, with 24 bases left between them. The CDR3 covers 17 residues. The CDR3 reads CATRGLATGNMNTEAFF. For the CDR3, the DNA is TGTGCCACCCGCGGGCTGGCAACAGGGAACATGAACACTGAAGCTTTCTTT.

This clonotype was counted many times. The CDR3 reads CASSRGAGANVLTF. The CDR3 region has the DNA TGTGCCAGCAGCCGGGGGGCTGGGGCCAACGTCCTGACTTTC. The chain carries TRBV11-2 and TRBJ2-6; TRBD2 matches 7 bases. This CDR3 region has 14 residues. The germline V gene encodes CDR1 SGHAT and CDR2 FQNNGV. J gave up 2 bases and V 5 bases, and 0 bases lay outside the gene matches.

This clonotype is termed large (0.1 to 1%). The gene calls are TRBV20-1 and TRBJ2-7, with 13 bases lining up with TRBD2. The CDR3 sequence is 15 residues long. Trimming at V came to 3 bases and at J to 2 bases, leaving 4 bases not matched to a gene. Looked up from germline, CDR1 is DFQATT and CDR2 is SNEGSKA (reference sequence). The CDR3 DNA reads as TGCAGTGCTAGCGACGGGACTAGCGGGACCTACGAGCAGTACTTC. It is translated as CSASDGTSGTYEQYF.

This clonotype was observed a handful of times. V and J are TRBV24-1 and TRBJ2-1, with D perhaps TRBD1 (5 bases). Between the trimmed V and J ends, which lost 3 bases and 2 bases, there was a span of 13 bases. Germline V gives CDR1 KGHDR, CDR2 SFDVKD. CDR3 length: 16 amino acids. This CDR3 is CATSDRWQGAYNEQFF. In DNA form, the CDR3 reads TGTGCCACCAGTGATCGGTGGCAGGGCGCCTACAATGAGCAGTTCTTC.